A selection of T cell receptor beta chains follows, all from one sample in a study of T-cell memory formation after mild COVID-19. TCRdb redid the calling of the 5' RACE reads with MiXCR, one entry per CDR3 protein. Of roughly 500,000 distinct CDR3 sequences in the sample, around 20% are singletons; the top ten hold roughly an eighth. The sample was PBMCs or a T cell subset sorted from them (not recorded which). Receptors originate from an adult woman who had mild COVID-19 (a few samples of this study predate the infection). Cell type and time point are not known. The CDR3 runs from the conserved cysteine through the conserved F or W. Each record gives: clone size, V gene, D gene, CDR3 length, J gene, CDR3 DNA, CDR3 protein. A D gene is named only where the DNA matches it firmly. Size values are once, few and many counts, or a class for expanded clones, and some rows have none.

many	TRBV10-3	NA	15	TRBJ2-1	TGTGCCATCAGCCCTCGACAGAGCTCCTACAATGAGCAGTTCTTC	CAISPRQSSYNEQFF
NA	TRBV7-6	TRBD2	20	TRBJ2-7	TGTGCCAGCAGCTTAGGAGGTATTGGCGGGAGGAACTTAGCCCCCAGGGAGCAGTACTTC	CASSLGGIGGRNLAPREQYF
few	TRBV4-1	NA	14	TRBJ1-1	TGCGCCAGCAGCCAATTTACCAGGGTGGCTGAAGCTTTCTTT	CASSQFTRVAEAFF
few	TRBV18	NA	12	TRBJ2-5	TGTGCCAGCTCACCAGTTTCAGAGACCCAGTACTTC	CASSPVSETQYF
NA	TRBV9	NA	16	TRBJ2-7	TGTGCCAGCAGCGTAGCGGAAGGAGGGATCTTCTACGAGCAGTACTTC	CASSVAEGGIFYEQYF
NA	TRBV2	NA	18	TRBJ1-6	TGTGCCAGCAGTGACCTTGCCGGGGTGAGCTCCTATAATTCACCCCTCCACTTT	CASSDLAGVSSYNSPLHF
NA	TRBV19	TRBD1	15	TRBJ1-6	TGTGCCAGTAGTTTGACAGGGTCCTATAATTCACCCCTCCACTTT	CASSLTGSYNSPLHF
NA	TRBV7-6	NA	13	TRBJ2-5	TGTGCCAGCAGCTCAGGCCCGGGGGAGACCCAGTACTTC	CASSSGPGETQYF
few	TRBV27	NA	15	TRBJ2-1	TGTGCCAGCAGTCGAGGACAAGTAACCTACAATGAGCAGTTCTTC	CASSRGQVTYNEQFF
NA	TRBV18	TRBD2	15	TRBJ2-5	TGTGCCAGCTCACCACAACTAGCGGGGCAAGAGACCCAGTACTTC	CASSPQLAGQETQYF
few	TRBV6-5	TRBD2	22	TRBJ2-2	TGTGCCAGCAGTTACTCAACCCTCGCCGGACTAGCGGGGGATGCGAACACCGGGGAGCTGTTTTTT	CASSYSTLAGLAGDANTGELFF
NA	TRBV4-1	NA	16	TRBJ2-1	TGCGCCAGCAGCCCCACCGGGACTGGAGTATACAATGAGCAGTTCTTC	CASSPTGTGVYNEQFF
few	TRBV6-2/TRBV6-3	TRBD1	16	TRBJ2-2	TGTGCCAGCAGTTTTGCGGGACAGGGCTACACCGGGGAGCTGTTTTTT	CASSFAGQGYTGELFF
few	TRBV20-1	TRBD2	17	TRBJ2-1	TGCAGTGCTAGAGATCCGCTAGCGGGAGGGCCGAACAATGAGCAGTTCTTC	CSARDPLAGGPNNEQFF
many	TRBV4-3	TRBD1	14	TRBJ2-7	TGCGCCAGCAGCCACGGACAGGGATCCTACGAGCAGTACTTC	CASSHGQGSYEQYF
few	TRBV7-9	TRBD2	18	TRBJ2-2	TGTGCCAGCAGGACCCTAGCGGGAGGCCGTAGTGGCACCGGGGAGCTGTTTTTT	CASRTLAGGRSGTGELFF
few	TRBV4-1	NA	16	TRBJ1-1	TGCGCCAGCAGCCAGATTGGAGGGACGGCGAACACTGAAGCTTTCTTT	CASSQIGGTANTEAFF
NA	TRBV6-5	NA	12	TRBJ2-1	TGTGCCAGCAGTCAGTCAAAGGATGAGCAGTTCTTC	CASSQSKDEQFF
many	TRBV30	TRBD1	15	TRBJ2-1	TGTGCCTGGATTGGGTCAGGGGGCGTTGGCAATGAGCAGTTCTTC	CAWIGSGGVGNEQFF
NA	TRBV7-6	NA	16	TRBJ2-7	TGTGCCAGCAGCTCCACTCTAGCGAAAAGCTCCTACGAGCAGTACTTC	CASSSTLAKSSYEQYF
few	TRBV11-2	TRBD2	16	TRBJ2-7	TGTGCCAGCAGCTTGATAGCGGGTGGAGCCTTTTACGAGCAGTACTTC	CASSLIAGGAFYEQYF
NA	TRBV9	TRBD1	15	TRBJ2-5	TGTGCCACCACTGTGGGGCAGGGGGCAGGAGAGACCCAGTACTTC	CATTVGQGAGETQYF
few	TRBV12-3/TRBV12-4	NA	12	TRBJ1-2	TGTGCCAGCAGTGCTACAGGGTTAGGCTACACCTTC	CASSATGLGYTF